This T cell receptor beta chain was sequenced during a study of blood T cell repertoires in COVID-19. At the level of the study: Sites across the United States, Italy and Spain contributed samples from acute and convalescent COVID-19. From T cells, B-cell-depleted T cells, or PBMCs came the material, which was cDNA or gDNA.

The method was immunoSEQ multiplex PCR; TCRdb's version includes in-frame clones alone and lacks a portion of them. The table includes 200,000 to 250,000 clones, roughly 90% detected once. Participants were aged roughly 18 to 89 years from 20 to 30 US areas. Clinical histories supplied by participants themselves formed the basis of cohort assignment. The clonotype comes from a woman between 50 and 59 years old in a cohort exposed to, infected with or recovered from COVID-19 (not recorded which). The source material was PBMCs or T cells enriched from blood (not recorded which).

CDR3 coding DNA: TGTGCCAGCAGTCCACGGCAGGGGGCTAATCGGAACACCATATATTTT. Translating it yields CASSPRQGANRNTIYF. This sequence joins TRBV27 and TRBJ1-3, with TRBD1 matching 8 bases. The V segment lost 5 bases and the J segment 7 bases; nucleotides outside the gene matches: 13. Germline V gene sequence: CDR1 MNHEY, CDR2 SMNVEV (reference sequence). The CDR3 runs 16 residues.